The clone carrying this TCR beta chain was seen a handful of times. Its specificity is not known. The entry originates in a study of cytomegalovirus exposure and HLA in healthy donors. Regarding the study as a whole: In a later analysis, HLA-associated TCR beta chains were more clonally expanded than equally common others.

The PCR used 60 Vbeta and 13 Jbeta primers. The assay was immunoSEQ multiplex PCR, and TCRdb's table has in-frame clones only and misses some. The repertoire includes 150,000 to 160,000 clones, roughly 74% of them detected once, and about 3% sits in the top ten. The CDR3 extends over 17 amino acids. The V segment lost 3 bases and the J segment 6 bases; nucleotides outside the gene matches: 13. The V gene's germline CDR1 is MNHEY and CDR2 SMNVEV (reference sequence). This receptor was identified in a man between 18 and 29 years old in good health and CMV-seronegative. The sequenced sample was PBMCs. V and J are TRBV27 and TRBJ1-2, with 10 nucleotides matching TRBD1. CDR3 DNA sequence: TGTGCCAGCAGTTTTAGACTTTCCCGGGACAGGGGTCATGGCTACACCTTC. Translated: CASSFRLSRDRGHGYTF.